Presented here are 7 T cell receptor beta chains from one specimen sequenced in a study of blood T cell repertoires in COVID-19. The assay was immunoSEQ multiplex PCR, and TCRdb's table has in-frame clones only and misses some. The data hold 250,000 to 300,000 clones, with over 75% observed a single time. Sequenced material: PBMCs or T cells enriched from blood (not recorded which). The receptor set was obtained from a woman aged 25 to 39 who had recovered from COVID-19.

This clone showed up just a few times. The chain's CDR3 is CASSSRGVGGYTF. The CDR3 nucleotides are TGTGCCAGCAGCTCCCGGGGGGTGGGCGGCTACACCTTC. The chain has TRBV11-2 and TRBJ1-2; D is possibly TRBD1 (5 bases). The CDR3 has 13 amino acids. V lost 4 bases and J lost 8, with 14 bases in between. From germline, CDR1 is SGHAT and CDR2 FQNNGV.

The chain employs TRBV6-2 or TRBV6-3 and TRBJ1-5; 8 bases fit TRBD1. The CDR3 sequence is 16 residues long. Germline V CDR1 and CDR2: MNHEY, SVGEGT. The junction had 9 bases not matched to a gene; V was cut back by 0 bases and J by 8 bases. In DNA, the CDR3 is TGTGCCAGCAGTTACTCGGGGCAGGGGGCTTTTGAGCCCCAGCATTTT. Its translation is CASSYSGQGAFEPQHF.

This clone appeared a single time. This chain links TRBV7-8 with TRBJ1-1; D call uncertain. This CDR3 region has 11 residues. Germline CDR1 SGHVS, CDR2 FQNEAQ. Between the trimmed V and J ends, which lost 3 bases and 7 bases, there was a span of 6 bases. CDR3 sequence: CASSFEGEAFF. The CDR3 DNA follows: TGTGCCAGCAGCTTTGAGGGTGAAGCTTTCTTT.

The CDR3 loop is CAWSVGLETEAFF. DNA of the CDR3: TGTGCCTGGAGTGTCGGATTGGAGACTGAAGCTTTCTTT. The V call is TRBV30, the J call TRBJ1-1, with D uncertain. V lost 0 bases, J lost 5 bases, and 10 bases lay in between. The CDR3 covers 13 residues. Germline V lookup: CDR1 GTSNPN, CDR2 SVGIG (reference sequence). Together with reference TRBV30 and TRBJ1-1, the CDR3 gives the full variable domain: SQTIHQWPATLVQPVGSPLSLECTVEGTSNPNLYWYRQAAGRGLQLLFYSVGIGQISSEVPQNLSASRPQDRQFILSSKKLLLSDSGFYLCAWSVGLETEAFFGQGTRLTVV.

V and J are TRBV7-2 and TRBJ1-3; no reliable D call. CDR3 length equals 14 residues. Germline V gene sequence: CDR1 SGHTA, CDR2 FQGNSA. The ends were cut back, 2 bases at V and 4 bases at J, with 9 bases in the middle. CDR3 DNA sequence: TGTGCCAGCAGCTTACAGGCTAAAGGAAACACCATATATTTT. It specifies CASSLQAKGNTIYF.

The V gene is TRBV11-2, the J gene TRBJ2-1, with TRBD2 matching over 7 bases. V was clipped by 5 bases and J by 0 bases; unmatched bases: 7. Per the germline V gene, CDR1 is SGHAT and CDR2 is FQNNGV. This CDR3 is built from 16 residues. This CDR3 reads CASSDTAGSSYNEQFF. CDR3 in DNA: TGTGCCAGCAGCGACACAGCGGGAAGCTCCTACAATGAGCAGTTCTTC.

The rearrangement uses TRBV12-5 and TRBJ2-2, with a possible D match to TRBD1 (6 bases). The CDR3 spans 15 residues. V lost 5 bases, J lost 4 bases, and 14 bases lay in between. Germline values: CDR1 LGHNT, CDR2 FRNRAP. The CDR3 DNA reads as TGTGCTAGTGGTACCGGGCAGGGGACCACCGGGGAGCTGTTTTTT. Protein product: CASGTGQGTTGELFF.